This TCR beta chain was found in a study of shared clonotypes between healthy human individuals. Study results and limitations: Clonotype sharing among donors, it was expected, would be affected by sequencing depth. Generation probabilities of non-shared clonotypes were lower (relative to those shared by all four donors).

Germline CDR1 is MDHEN and CDR2 is SYDVKM. The V and J ends lost 9 bases and 10 bases, in that order; junction bases with no gene match: 15. The CDR3 covers 14 residues. This clone was seen a single time. Its matching antigen is unknown. Method: immunoSEQ multiplex PCR; TCRdb's copy keeps in-frame clones and lacks some. The table records some 1,400,000 clones, roughly 96% of them present only once. This clonotype was sampled from a man aged 25-40 years in good health. V is TRBV28 and J is TRBJ2-1; 7 nucleotides align to TRBD2. Sequenced: naive CD4+ T cells sorted from blood. Sample subset: CD45RA+ positively selected. The CDR3: CASWGFRGDPEQFF. As DNA, the CDR3 is TGTGCCAGTTGGGGGTTCCGGGGGGACCCCGAGCAGTTCTTC.